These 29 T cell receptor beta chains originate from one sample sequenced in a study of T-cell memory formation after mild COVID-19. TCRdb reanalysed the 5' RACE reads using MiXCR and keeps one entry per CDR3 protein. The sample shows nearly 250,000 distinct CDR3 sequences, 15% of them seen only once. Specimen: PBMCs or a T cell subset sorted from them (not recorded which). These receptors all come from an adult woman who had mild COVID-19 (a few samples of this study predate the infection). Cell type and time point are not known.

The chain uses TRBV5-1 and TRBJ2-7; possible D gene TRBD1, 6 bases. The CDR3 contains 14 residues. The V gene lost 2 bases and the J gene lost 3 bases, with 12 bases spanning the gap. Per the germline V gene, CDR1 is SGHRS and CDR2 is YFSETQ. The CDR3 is CASSLNRAYYEQYF. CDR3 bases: TGCGCCAGCAGCTTAAACAGGGCCTACTACGAGCAGTACTTC.

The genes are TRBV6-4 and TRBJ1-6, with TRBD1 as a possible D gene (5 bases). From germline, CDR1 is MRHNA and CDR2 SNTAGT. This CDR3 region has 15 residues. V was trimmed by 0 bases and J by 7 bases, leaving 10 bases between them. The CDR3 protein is CASSDSPQGNSPLHF. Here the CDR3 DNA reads TGTGCCAGCAGTGACTCTCCGCAGGGAAATTCACCCCTCCACTTT.

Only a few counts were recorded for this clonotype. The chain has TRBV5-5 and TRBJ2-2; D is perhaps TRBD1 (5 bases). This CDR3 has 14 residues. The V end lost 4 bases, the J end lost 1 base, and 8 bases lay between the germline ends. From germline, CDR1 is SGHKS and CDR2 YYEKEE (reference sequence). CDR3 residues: CASSLQVNTGELFF. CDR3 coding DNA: TGTGCCAGCAGCCTACAGGTGAACACCGGGGAGCTGTTTTTT.

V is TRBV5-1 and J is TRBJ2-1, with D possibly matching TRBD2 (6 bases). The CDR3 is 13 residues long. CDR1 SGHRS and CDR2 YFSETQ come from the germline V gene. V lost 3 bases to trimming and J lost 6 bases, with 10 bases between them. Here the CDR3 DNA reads TGCGCCAGCAGCTGGGAGACTAGCAATGAGCAGTTCTTC. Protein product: CASSWETSNEQFF.

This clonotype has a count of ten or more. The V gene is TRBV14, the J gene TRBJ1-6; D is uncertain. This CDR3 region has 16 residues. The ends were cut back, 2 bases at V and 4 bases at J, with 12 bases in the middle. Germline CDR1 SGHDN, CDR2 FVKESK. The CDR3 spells CASSQHPPGYNSPLHF. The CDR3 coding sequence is TGTGCCAGCAGCCAACATCCACCCGGGTATAATTCACCCCTCCACTTT.

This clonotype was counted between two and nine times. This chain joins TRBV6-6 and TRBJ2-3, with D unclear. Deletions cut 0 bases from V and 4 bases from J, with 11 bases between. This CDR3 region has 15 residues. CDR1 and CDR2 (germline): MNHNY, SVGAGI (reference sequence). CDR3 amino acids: CASSYSGVLADTQYF. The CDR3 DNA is TGTGCCAGCAGTTACTCTGGAGTCCTGGCAGATACGCAGTATTTT.

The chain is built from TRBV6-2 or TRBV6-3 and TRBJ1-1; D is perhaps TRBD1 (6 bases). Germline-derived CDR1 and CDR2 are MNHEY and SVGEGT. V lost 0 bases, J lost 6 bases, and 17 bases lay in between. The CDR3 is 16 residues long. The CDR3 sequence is CASSYSIGRGRSEAFF. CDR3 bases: TGTGCCAGCAGTTACTCGATCGGCAGGGGAAGGTCTGAAGCTTTCTTT.

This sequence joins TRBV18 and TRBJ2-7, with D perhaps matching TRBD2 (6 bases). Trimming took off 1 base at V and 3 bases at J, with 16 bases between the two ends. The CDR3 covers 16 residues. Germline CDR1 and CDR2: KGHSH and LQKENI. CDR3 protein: CASSPRAGLGIYEQYF. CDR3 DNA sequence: TGTGCCAGCTCACCACGGGCGGGACTTGGTATCTACGAGCAGTACTTC.

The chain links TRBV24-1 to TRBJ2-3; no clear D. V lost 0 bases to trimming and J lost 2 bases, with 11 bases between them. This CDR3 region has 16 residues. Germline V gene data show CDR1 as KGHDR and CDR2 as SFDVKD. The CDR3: CATSDLVSTDTDTQYF. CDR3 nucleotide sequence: TGTGCCACCAGTGATTTGGTGTCTACCGACACAGATACGCAGTATTTT.

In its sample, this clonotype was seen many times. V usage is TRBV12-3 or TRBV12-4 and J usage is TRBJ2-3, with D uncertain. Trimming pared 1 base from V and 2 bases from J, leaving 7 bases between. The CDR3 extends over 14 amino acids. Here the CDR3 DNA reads TGTGCCAGCAGTTTAGTGGGCCTCACAGATACGCAGTATTTT. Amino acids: CASSLVGLTDTQYF.

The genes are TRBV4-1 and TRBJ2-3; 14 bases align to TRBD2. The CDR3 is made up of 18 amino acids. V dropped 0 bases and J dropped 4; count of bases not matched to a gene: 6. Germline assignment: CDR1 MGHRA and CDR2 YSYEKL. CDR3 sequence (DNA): TGCGCCAGCAGCCAAGATGACGGGACTAGCGGGAGTGCAGATACGCAGTATTTT. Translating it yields CASSQDDGTSGSADTQYF.

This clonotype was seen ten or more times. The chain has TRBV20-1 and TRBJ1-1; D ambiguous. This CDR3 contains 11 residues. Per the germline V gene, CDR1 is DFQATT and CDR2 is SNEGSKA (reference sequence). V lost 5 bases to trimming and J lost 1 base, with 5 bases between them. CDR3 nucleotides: TGCAGTGCTTCCGGGAACACTGAAGCTTTCTTT. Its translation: CSASGNTEAFF.

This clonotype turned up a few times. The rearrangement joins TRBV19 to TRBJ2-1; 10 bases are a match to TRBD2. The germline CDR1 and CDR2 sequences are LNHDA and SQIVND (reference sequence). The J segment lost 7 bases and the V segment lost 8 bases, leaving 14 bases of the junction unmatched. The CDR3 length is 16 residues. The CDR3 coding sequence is TGTGCCAGTTCACCTAGGCAGCGGGAGGGCCGTAATGAGCAGTTCTTC. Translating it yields CASSPRQREGRNEQFF.

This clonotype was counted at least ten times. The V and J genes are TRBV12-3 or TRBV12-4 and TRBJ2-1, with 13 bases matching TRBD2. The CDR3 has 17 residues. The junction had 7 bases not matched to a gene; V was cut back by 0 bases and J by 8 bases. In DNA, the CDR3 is TGTGCCAGCAGTTTAGCGCTAACTAGCGGGGGGGCCGATGAGCAGTTCTTC. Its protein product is CASSLALTSGGADEQFF.

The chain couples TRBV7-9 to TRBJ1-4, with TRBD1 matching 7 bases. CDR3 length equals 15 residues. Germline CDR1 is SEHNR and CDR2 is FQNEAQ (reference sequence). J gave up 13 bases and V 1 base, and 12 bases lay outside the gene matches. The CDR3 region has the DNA TGTGCCAGCAGCTTAGAGGGGACAGCCGATGAACGACTGTTTTTT. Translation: CASSLEGTADERLFF.

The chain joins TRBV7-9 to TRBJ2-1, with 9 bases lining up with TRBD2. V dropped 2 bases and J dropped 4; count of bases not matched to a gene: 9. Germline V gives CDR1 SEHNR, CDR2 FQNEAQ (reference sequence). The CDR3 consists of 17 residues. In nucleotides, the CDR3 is TGTGCCAGCAGCTTAACGGTTTTCCTAGCGGGATACAATGAGCAGTTCTTC. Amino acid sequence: CASSLTVFLAGYNEQFF.

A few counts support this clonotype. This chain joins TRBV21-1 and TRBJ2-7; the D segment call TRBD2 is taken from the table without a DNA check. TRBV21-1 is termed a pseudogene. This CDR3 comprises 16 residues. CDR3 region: CASSCSQTLSGSEQYF. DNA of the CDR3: TGTGCCAGCAGCTGCTCGCAGACTCTCTCGGGGAGCGAGCAGTACTTC.

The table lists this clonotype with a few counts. This CDR3 reads CASHDTGESYEQYF. Written as DNA, the CDR3 is TGTGCCAGCCACGACACAGGGGAGTCCTACGAGCAGTACTTC. The V gene is TRBV2, the J gene TRBJ2-7, with 7 positions matching TRBD1. With 8 bases clipped from V and 1 base from J, the junction kept 8 bases outside the gene matches. The germline CDR1 and CDR2 sequences are SNHLY and FYNNEI. The CDR3 consists of 14 residues.

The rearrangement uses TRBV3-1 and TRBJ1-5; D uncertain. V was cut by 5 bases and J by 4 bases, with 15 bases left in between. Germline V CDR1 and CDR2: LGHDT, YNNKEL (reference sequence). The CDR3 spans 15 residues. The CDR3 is CASSSHPTENQPQHF. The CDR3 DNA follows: TGTGCCAGCAGCTCTCACCCGACGGAAAATCAGCCCCAGCATTTT. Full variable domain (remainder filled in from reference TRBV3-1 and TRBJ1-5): DTAVSQTPKYLVTQMGNDKSIKCEQNLGHDTMYWYKQDSKKFLKIMFSYNNKELIINETVPNRFSPKSPDKAHLNLHINSLELGDSAVYFCASSSHPTENQPQHFGDGTRLSIL.

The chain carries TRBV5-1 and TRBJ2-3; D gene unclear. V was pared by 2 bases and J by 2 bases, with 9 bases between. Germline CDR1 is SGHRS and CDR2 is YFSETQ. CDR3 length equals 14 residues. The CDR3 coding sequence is TGCGCCAGCAGCTTCGCACGGACCACAGATACGCAGTATTTT. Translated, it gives CASSFARTTDTQYF. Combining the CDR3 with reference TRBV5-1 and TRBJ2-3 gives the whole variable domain KAGVTQTPRYLIKTRGQQVTLSCSPISGHRSVSWYQQTPGQGLQFLFEYFSETQRNKGNFPGRFSGRQFSNSRSEMNVSTLELGDSALYLCASSFARTTDTQYFGPGTRLTVL.

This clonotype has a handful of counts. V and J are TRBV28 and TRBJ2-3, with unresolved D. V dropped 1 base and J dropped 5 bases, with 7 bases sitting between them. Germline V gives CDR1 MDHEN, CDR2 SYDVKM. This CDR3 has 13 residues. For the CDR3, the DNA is TGTGCCAGCAGTTTATACAAGGAAGATACGCAGTATTTT. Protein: CASSLYKEDTQYF.

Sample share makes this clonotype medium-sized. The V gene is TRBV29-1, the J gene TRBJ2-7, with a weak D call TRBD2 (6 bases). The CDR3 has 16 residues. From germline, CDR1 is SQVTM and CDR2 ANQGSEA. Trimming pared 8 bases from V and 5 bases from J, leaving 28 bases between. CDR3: CSPTRDSLRGLHEQYF. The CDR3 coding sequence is TGCAGCCCCACCCGGGACTCACTAAGGGGACTCCACGAGCAGTACTTC.

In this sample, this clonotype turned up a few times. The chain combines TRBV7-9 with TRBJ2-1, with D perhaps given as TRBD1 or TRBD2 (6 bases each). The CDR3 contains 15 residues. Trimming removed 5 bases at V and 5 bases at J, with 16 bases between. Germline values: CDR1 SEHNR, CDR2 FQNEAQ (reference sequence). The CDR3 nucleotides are TGTGCCAGCAGCCGCGACGGGGGCCTGAACAATGAGCAGTTCTTC. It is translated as CASSRDGGLNNEQFF.

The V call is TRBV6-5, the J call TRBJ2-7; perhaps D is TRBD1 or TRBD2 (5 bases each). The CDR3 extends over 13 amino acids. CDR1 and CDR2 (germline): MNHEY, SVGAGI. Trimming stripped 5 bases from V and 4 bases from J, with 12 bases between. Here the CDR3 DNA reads TGTGCCAGCAGTGTCCGGGACGGGTACGAGCAGTACTTC. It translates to CASSVRDGYEQYF.

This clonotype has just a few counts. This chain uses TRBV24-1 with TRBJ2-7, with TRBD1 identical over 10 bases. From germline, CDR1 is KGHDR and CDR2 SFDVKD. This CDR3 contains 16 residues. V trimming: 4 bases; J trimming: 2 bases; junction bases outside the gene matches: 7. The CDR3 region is CATSDPRDRGAYEQYF. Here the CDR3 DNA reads TGTGCCACCAGTGACCCCCGGGACAGGGGTGCCTACGAGCAGTACTTC.

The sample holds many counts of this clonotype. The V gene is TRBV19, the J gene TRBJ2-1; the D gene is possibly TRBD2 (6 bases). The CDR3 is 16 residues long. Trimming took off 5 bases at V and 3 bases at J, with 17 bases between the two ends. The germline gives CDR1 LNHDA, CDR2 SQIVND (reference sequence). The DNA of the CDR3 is TGTGCCAGTAGTCCCCCGGGGAGGCACATCTACAATGAGCAGTTCTTC. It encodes CASSPPGRHIYNEQFF. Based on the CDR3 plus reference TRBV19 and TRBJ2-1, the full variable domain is DGGITQSPKYLFRKEGQNVTLSCEQNLNHDAMYWYRQDPGQGLRLIYYSQIVNDFQKGDIAEGYSVSREKKESFPLTVTSAQKNPTAFYLCASSPPGRHIYNEQFFGPGTRLTVL.

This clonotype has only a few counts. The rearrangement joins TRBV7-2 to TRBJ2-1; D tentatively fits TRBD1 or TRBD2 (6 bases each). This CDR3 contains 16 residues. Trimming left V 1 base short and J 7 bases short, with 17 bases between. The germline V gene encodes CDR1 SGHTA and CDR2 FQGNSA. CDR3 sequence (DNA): TGTGCCAGCAGCTTAGAGGGGGGCCTAGCTTCGAATGAGCAGTTCTTC. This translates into CASSLEGGLASNEQFF.

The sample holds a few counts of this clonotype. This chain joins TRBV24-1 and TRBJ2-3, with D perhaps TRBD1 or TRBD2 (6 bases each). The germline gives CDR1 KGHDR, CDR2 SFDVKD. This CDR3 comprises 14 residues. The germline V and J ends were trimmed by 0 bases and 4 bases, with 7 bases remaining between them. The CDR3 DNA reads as TGTGCCACCAGTGATTTGGGGGGGCCAGATACGCAGTATTTT. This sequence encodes CATSDLGGPDTQYF.

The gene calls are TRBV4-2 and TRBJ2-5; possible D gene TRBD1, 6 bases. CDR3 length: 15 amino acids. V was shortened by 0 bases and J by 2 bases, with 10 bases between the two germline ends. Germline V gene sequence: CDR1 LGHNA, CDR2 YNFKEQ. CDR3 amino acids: CASSQDIGGQETQYF. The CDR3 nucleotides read TGTGCCAGCAGCCAAGATATAGGGGGACAAGAGACCCAGTACTTC.